Listed below are T cell receptor beta chains from one sample, sequenced in a study of cytomegalovirus exposure and HLA in healthy donors. This table comes from immunoSEQ multiplex PCR, and its TCRdb copy is limited to in-frame clones, with some not included. The profile shows 150,000 or so clones, 75% to 90% of them singletons. Sequencing was performed on PBMCs. The receptors stem from a young man in good health and CMV-seropositive. The CDR3 runs from the conserved cysteine through the conserved F or W. The order of the fields is CDR3 protein, J gene, clone size, V gene. Clone size is given for some rows only: seen once, a few or many times, or a class if the clone is expanded.

CDR3aa: CASSRPLAGGHNEQFF
j_gene: TRBJ2-1
abundance: NA
v_gene: TRBV19

CDR3aa: CASGLVCICGLAGITDTQYF
j_gene: TRBJ2-3
abundance: NA
v_gene: TRBV12-5

CDR3aa: CASSPGHPYEQYF
j_gene: TRBJ2-7
abundance: NA
v_gene: TRBV27

CDR3aa: CASSPPGQGFYGYTF
j_gene: TRBJ1-2
abundance: once
v_gene: TRBV6-5

CDR3aa: CASSLSGRMNTEAFF
j_gene: TRBJ1-1
abundance: NA
v_gene: TRBV27

CDR3aa: CASSYNGGGAFF
j_gene: TRBJ1-1
abundance: NA
v_gene: TRBV6-6

CDR3aa: CASSRAGGETQYF
j_gene: TRBJ2-5
abundance: NA
v_gene: TRBV4-3

CDR3aa: CAWMGLAGSNEQYF
j_gene: TRBJ2-7
abundance: NA
v_gene: TRBV30

CDR3aa: CASSGSRGETQYF
j_gene: TRBJ2-5
abundance: many
v_gene: TRBV9

CDR3aa: CASSTPDRGPVYF
j_gene: TRBJ2-7
abundance: NA
v_gene: TRBV6-5

CDR3aa: CASSLGGSANYGYTF
j_gene: TRBJ1-2
abundance: NA
v_gene: TRBV7-3

CDR3aa: CASGSGSLNNEQFF
j_gene: TRBJ2-1
abundance: NA
v_gene: TRBV7-9

CDR3aa: CASSPPPAGGTYEQYF
j_gene: TRBJ2-7
abundance: NA
v_gene: TRBV7-9

CDR3aa: CASSPPGTGSYGYTF
j_gene: TRBJ1-2
abundance: NA
v_gene: TRBV27

CDR3aa: CASSSPGQGSYEQYF
j_gene: TRBJ2-7
abundance: NA
v_gene: TRBV5-1

CDR3aa: CASSLAGVFGELFF
j_gene: TRBJ2-2
abundance: NA
v_gene: TRBV27

CDR3aa: CASSQEYVDRFQPQHF
j_gene: TRBJ1-5
abundance: NA
v_gene: TRBV4-3

CDR3aa: CASRPRASGKVDTGELFF
j_gene: TRBJ2-2
abundance: once
v_gene: TRBV27

CDR3aa: CASSQAPGGESYEQYF
j_gene: TRBJ2-7
abundance: NA
v_gene: TRBV4-3

CDR3aa: CASSPLTSGRRVYEQYF
j_gene: TRBJ2-7
abundance: NA
v_gene: TRBV18

CDR3aa: CASSVGTGRDEQYF
j_gene: TRBJ2-7
abundance: NA
v_gene: TRBV9

CDR3aa: CASSLLGVSYEQYF
j_gene: TRBJ2-7
abundance: NA
v_gene: TRBV27

CDR3aa: CASSLELAGYNEQFF
j_gene: TRBJ2-1
abundance: once
v_gene: TRBV7-2

CDR3aa: CASSPTRGVNTEAFF
j_gene: TRBJ1-1
abundance: NA
v_gene: TRBV7-2

CDR3aa: CASSVGRHSSYEQYF
j_gene: TRBJ2-7
abundance: NA
v_gene: TRBV9

CDR3aa: CASSLGQGAFETYEQYF
j_gene: TRBJ2-7
abundance: NA
v_gene: TRBV5-1

CDR3aa: CASSTGNEQYF
j_gene: TRBJ2-7
abundance: NA
v_gene: TRBV25-1

CDR3aa: CASSLVGAGALSYSNQPQHF
j_gene: TRBJ1-5
abundance: NA
v_gene: TRBV7-7

CDR3aa: CASSLGVAGVTDTQYF
j_gene: TRBJ2-3
abundance: NA
v_gene: TRBV5-8